This T cell receptor beta chain was profiled in a study of response to subunit inactivated influenza vaccine. TCRdb re-analysed the RT-PCR reads in MiXCR, keeping a single row per CDR3 protein. The sample lists more than 500,000 distinct CDR3 sequences, about 11% seen once, with about 10% in the top ten. The germline gives CDR1 MGHRA, CDR2 YSYEKL. Trimming cost V 2 bases and J 1 base, with 7 bases left between them. This CDR3 is 14 amino acids long. In addition, the sample was reused for a study of T cells expressing NK-cell markers. That paper adds: The authors made TCR beta cDNA libraries by 5'RACE template switching. This switching added a universal primer site and UMIs. The study drew TCR beta repertoires from sorted CD3+CD56+NKG2C+, CD3+CD56+NKG2C- and CD3+CD56-NKG2C+ T cells. More than five of the donors carried dominant NKG2C+ clonotypes that took up about 1.0-7.0% of their CD8+ T cells.

V gene TRBV4-1 combines with J gene TRBJ2-3, with D unclear. Source: PBMCs from blood, taken on the day of vaccination. This sequence was found in a man aged 45 to 65 who received an inactivated influenza vaccine. In DNA form, the CDR3 reads TGCGCCAGCAGCCAACTAGGTGGCACAGATACGCAGTATTTT. Residues: CASSQLGGTDTQYF.